These 32 T cell receptor beta chains were sequenced from one sample in a study of CD8+CD57+ T cells in acquired aplastic anemia. CDR3 and TCR beta VDJ profiling relied on genomic DNA as the template. From the reads, TCRdb called clonotypes with MiXCR, one entry per CDR3 protein. The sample carries under 350,000 distinct CDR3 sequences, under 65% recorded once. Whoever was chosen for sequencing had shown CD8+CD57+ cell expansion by flow cytometry. The sequencing sample was made of sorted CD4+, CD8+, or CD8+CD57+ T cells (not recorded which) from PBMCs. The receptors come from a human donor with aplastic anemia.

This clonotype was recorded a few times. This rearrangement joins TRBV2 to TRBJ1-6; D perhaps matches TRBD1 (6 bases). The length of the CDR3 is 14 residues. Germline assignment: CDR1 SNHLY and CDR2 FYNNEI. Trimming pared 1 base from V and 15 bases from J, leaving 16 bases between. The CDR3 is CASSEVGGSRDLHF. DNA of the CDR3: TGTGCCAGCAGTGAAGTGGGGGGCTCTCGGGACCTCCACTTT.

The chain joins TRBV14 to TRBJ2-3, with TRBD2 identical over 7 bases. The ends lost 4 bases at V and 1 base at J; junction bases unmatched: 5. The CDR3 runs 15 residues. Germline-derived CDR1 and CDR2 are SGHDN and FVKESK. The CDR3, as DNA: TGTGCCAGCAGCCCCCTTGGGGGGGGCACAGATACGCAGTATTTT. Protein product: CASSPLGGGTDTQYF. Looking up the rest from reference TRBV14 and TRBJ2-3 gives the full variable domain: EAGVTQFPSHSVIEKGQTVTLRCDPISGHDNLYWYRRVMGKEIKFLLHFVKESKQDESGMPNNRFLAERTGGTYSTLKVQPAELEDSGVYFCASSPLGGGTDTQYFGPGTRLTVL.

This clonotype was found many times. The chain carries TRBV27 and TRBJ2-7, with 12 bases matching TRBD1. This CDR3 has 14 residues. The J segment lost 6 bases and the V segment lost 2 bases, leaving 2 bases of the junction unmatched. CDR1 and CDR2 (germline): MNHEY, SMNVEV (reference sequence). CDR3 sequence reads: CASSLGTGGGEQYF. The CDR3 DNA sequence: TGTGCCAGCAGTTTAGGGACAGGGGGCGGCGAGCAGTACTTC.

The chain carries TRBV24-1 and TRBJ2-5, with D unclear. Between the trimmed V and J ends, which lost 2 bases and 5 bases, there was a span of 11 bases. This CDR3 region has 14 residues. Germline V gives CDR1 KGHDR, CDR2 SFDVKD. The CDR3 bases are TGTGCCACCAGTGATTCCATAGGGATTGAGACCCAGTACTTC. Translated: CATSDSIGIETQYF.

This rearrangement joins TRBV7-9 to TRBJ1-2; D may be TRBD1 (5 bases). CDR1 is SEHNR, CDR2 FQNEAQ, per germline (reference sequence). CDR3 length: 13 amino acids. The V end lost 2 bases, the J end lost 8 bases, and 12 bases lay between the germline ends. The CDR3 DNA follows: TGTGCCAGCAGCTTACAAGAAGCAGGGGGCTACACCTTC. Translating it yields CASSLQEAGGYTF.

The CDR3 coding sequence is TGTGCCAGCAGCCCTAGCGGGAGGGCAGATACGCAGTATTTT. Protein sequence: CASSPSGRADTQYF. The chain joins TRBV25-1 to TRBJ2-3; 12 bases map to TRBD2. The ends lost 6 bases at V and 4 bases at J; junction bases unmatched: 2. CDR3 length equals 14 residues. Per germline, CDR1 MGHDK and CDR2 SYGVNS.

This clonotype was seen many times. The chain joins TRBV7-7 to TRBJ2-1; TRBD2 agrees at 16 bases. The CDR3 contains 16 residues. Looked up from germline, CDR1 is SSHAT and CDR2 is FNYEAQ (reference sequence). With 5 bases clipped from V and 8 bases from J, the junction kept 6 bases outside the gene matches. The CDR3 DNA sequence: TGTGCCAGCAGCCAGGGACTAGCGGGGGGGCATGATGAGCAGTTCTTC. It translates to CASSQGLAGGHDEQFF.

This clonotype has a count of ten or more. The V call is TRBV6-5, the J call TRBJ1-4, with D perhaps matching TRBD1 (5 bases). V was trimmed by 2 bases and J by 7 bases, leaving 8 bases between them. Germline V gene data show CDR1 as MNHEY and CDR2 as SVGAGI. The CDR3 contains 13 residues. This CDR3 is CASSYRGSEKLFF. Written as DNA, the CDR3 is TGTGCCAGCAGTTACAGGGGTAGTGAAAAACTGTTTTTT.

This chain joins TRBV5-1 and TRBJ2-5, with D perhaps assigned TRBD1 or TRBD2 (6 bases each). Germline assignment: CDR1 SGHRS and CDR2 YFSETQ. The CDR3 runs to 14 residues. Trimming took 1 base from V and 3 from J, leaving 10 bases between them. The CDR3 protein is CASSLMGGEETQYF. CDR3 DNA sequence: TGCGCCAGCAGCTTGATGGGGGGCGAAGAGACCCAGTACTTC.

This chain uses TRBV20-1 with TRBJ1-1; possibly TRBD1 for D (6 bases). Germline V lookup: CDR1 DFQATT, CDR2 SNEGSKA (reference sequence). The CDR3 consists of 14 residues. V shed 6 bases and J shed 7 bases, with 21 bases lying between them. DNA for the CDR3: TGCAGTGCAGACTTCGGCCAGGGGTGGGGTGAAGCTTTCTTT. Translating gives CSADFGQGWGEAFF.

This clonotype was seen a handful of times. The chain has TRBV7-9 and TRBJ2-7; possibly TRBD2 for D (5 bases). The CDR3 covers 14 residues. Germline V gene data show CDR1 as SEHNR and CDR2 as FQNEAQ (reference sequence). Trimming took off 5 bases at V and 3 bases at J, with 14 bases between the two ends. The CDR3 coding sequence is TGTGCCAGCAGCGTACCAGGACGGGGCTACGAGCAGTACTTC. Translation: CASSVPGRGYEQYF.

This clonotype was detected many times. This chain connects TRBV27 to TRBJ1-2; 11 bases align to TRBD1. Trimming at V came to 1 base and at J to 3 bases, leaving 16 bases not matched to a gene. The germline gives CDR1 MNHEY, CDR2 SMNVEV (reference sequence). The CDR3 extends over 20 amino acids. CDR3 nucleotide sequence: TGTGCCAGCAGTTTATGGGCCCATCCTTCAGGGACAGGGGGAGACTATGGCTACACCTTC. Protein product: CASSLWAHPSGTGGDYGYTF.

The table lists this clonotype with many counts. The V gene is TRBV15, the J gene TRBJ2-6; tentatively, D is TRBD1 (6 bases). The CDR3 extends over 14 amino acids. Trimming pared 6 bases from V and 2 bases from J, leaving 8 bases between. In germline, CDR1 is LNHNV, CDR2 YYDKDF (reference sequence). As DNA, the CDR3 is TGTGCCACCAGTTCAGGGGCTGGGGCCAACGTCCTGACTTTC. This gives the protein CATSSGAGANVLTF.

The chain is built from TRBV4-3 and TRBJ1-3; TRBD1 is a possible D gene (6 bases). The CDR3 extends over 15 amino acids. Trimming pared 3 bases from V and 0 bases from J, leaving 9 bases between. Germline CDR1 is LGHNA and CDR2 is YSLEER. CDR3 bases: TGCGCCAGCAGCCAGGGCAGGGGCTCTGGAAACACCATATATTTT. It translates to CASSQGRGSGNTIYF.

The table lists this clonotype with a few counts. At one of its ends the junction is not consistent with the germline gene, which may arise from a read error. The chain carries TRBV5-6 and TRBJ2-5; 11 bases are a match to TRBD2. This CDR3 has 15 residues. Per the germline V gene, CDR1 is SGHDT and CDR2 is YYEEEE. The CDR3 here is CASTPASGGTETRYF. CDR3 bases: TGTGCCAGCACCCCAGCTAGCGGGGGGACAGAGACCCGGTACTTC.

This chain uses TRBV29-1 with TRBJ1-3; no definite D call. Germline-derived CDR1 and CDR2 are SQVTM and ANQGSEA. V was shortened by 4 bases and J by 1 base, with 11 bases between the two germline ends. The CDR3 is made up of 14 amino acids. CDR3 sequence (DNA): TGCAGCGTTGTACCGGGCGGATCTGGAAACACCATATATTTT. Amino acids: CSVVPGGSGNTIYF.

In its sample, this clonotype was seen many times. The rearrangement joins TRBV6-1 to TRBJ1-1, with 11 nucleotides matching TRBD1. The junction had 4 bases not matched to a gene; V was cut back by 3 bases and J by 4 bases. The germline CDR1 and CDR2 sequences are MNHNS and SASEGT. This CDR3 has 15 residues. The CDR3 region has the DNA TGTGCCAGCAGTGAGGGACAGGGGGTTGTCACTGAAGCTTTCTTT. Translation: CASSEGQGVVTEAFF.

This clonotype was detected once. The rearrangement links TRBV6-5 to TRBJ1-6; 7 bases agree with TRBD1. This CDR3 region has 14 residues. Trimming took 7 bases from V and 5 from J; bases not matched to a gene: 5. Germline CDR1 and CDR2: MNHEY and SVGAGI. The CDR3 DNA reads as TGTGCCAGCACGTGGGACAGAGATAATTCACCCCTCCACTTT. Encoded protein: CASTWDRDNSPLHF.

This chain connects TRBV7-2 to TRBJ2-5; 8 bases fit TRBD2. The CDR3 has 20 residues. Trimming removed 5 bases from V and 0 bases from J; junction bases left unmatched: 20. Germline CDR1 is SGHTA and CDR2 is FQGNSA. The CDR3 region is CASSPLFGAGGSPYQETQYF. The DNA for the CDR3 is TGTGCCAGCAGCCCCCTTTTTGGCGCGGGGGGCTCCCCGTACCAAGAGACCCAGTACTTC.

Turning to this clonotype: A much larger clone sits a single nucleotide away, making a read error possible. The V and J genes are TRBV6-1 and TRBJ2-1; 15 bases map to TRBD2. J lost 8 bases, V lost 6 bases, and 8 bases had no gene match. The CDR3 runs to 16 residues. Per germline, CDR1 MNHNS and CDR2 SASEGT. In nucleotides, the CDR3 is TGTGCCAGCAGCCCCGGACTAGCGGGAGGGAGCGATGAGCAGTTCTTC. Its translation is CASSPGLAGGSDEQFF.

This clonotype was counted at least ten times. The chain combines TRBV5-6 with TRBJ2-3; D might be TRBD2 (5 bases). Germline V lookup: CDR1 SGHDT, CDR2 YYEEEE. This CDR3 is built from 13 residues. Trimming stripped 7 bases from V and 0 bases from J, with 9 bases between. The chain's CDR3 is CASFEGSTDTQYF. CDR3 bases: TGTGCCAGCTTTGAGGGTAGCACAGATACGCAGTATTTT.

The genes are TRBV7-6 and TRBJ2-5, with D possibly TRBD1 on 6 matching bases. With 1 base removed from V and 5 bases from J, the gap between germline ends came to 11 bases. The CDR3 covers 14 residues. Germline CDR1 is SGHVS and CDR2 is FNYEAQ. DNA for the CDR3: TGTGCCAGCAGCTTAGGAGGACAGAAGGAGACCCAGTACTTC. The encoded protein is CASSLGGQKETQYF. Supplemented by reference TRBV7-6 and TRBJ2-5, the full variable domain reads GAGVSQSPRYKVTKRGQDVALRCDPISGHVSLYWYRQALGQGPEFLTYFNYEAQQDKSGLPNDRFSAERPEGSISTLTIQRTEQRDSAMYRCASSLGGQKETQYFGPGTRLLVL.

The V gene is TRBV29-1, the J gene TRBJ1-5; 9 nucleotides agree with TRBD1. V lost 7 bases, J lost 9 bases, and 10 bases stayed unmatched. The CDR3 sequence is 13 residues long. Germline CDR1 SQVTM, CDR2 ANQGSEA. The CDR3 sequence: CSARTGELGPQHF. The CDR3 DNA sequence: TGCAGCGCAAGGACAGGGGAACTAGGGCCCCAGCATTTT.

The chain carries TRBV10-3 and TRBJ2-5, with 8 bases matching TRBD2. The V segment lost 4 bases and the J segment 4 bases; nucleotides outside the gene matches: 17. Germline V lookup: CDR1 ENHRY, CDR2 SYGVKD. The CDR3 loop spans 18 amino acids. The CDR3 spells CAISARGVQRGRGETQYF. The CDR3 DNA reads TGTGCCATCAGTGCTAGAGGGGTTCAGCGGGGGCGCGGAGAGACCCAGTACTTC.

This sequence joins TRBV7-3 and TRBJ1-1, with D perhaps matching TRBD1 (5 bases). Germline loops: CDR1 SGHTA, CDR2 FQGTGA. The ends were cut back, 1 base at V and 4 bases at J, with 7 bases in the middle. This CDR3 has 13 residues. The CDR3 bases are TGTGCCAGCAGCTTAAGACAGAGCACTGAAGCTTTCTTT. This gives the protein CASSLRQSTEAFF.

This clonotype was observed many times. The V gene is TRBV2, the J gene TRBJ1-2, with D hard to call. CDR1 and CDR2 (germline): SNHLY, FYNNEI. V dropped 4 bases and J dropped 4 bases, with 7 bases sitting between them. The CDR3 is 12 residues long. CDR3 sequence: CASSVGAYGYTF. DNA for the CDR3: TGTGCCAGCAGTGTTGGCGCCTATGGCTACACCTTC.

This clonotype was counted a few times. The chain links TRBV7-9 to TRBJ2-6; 7 bases are a match to TRBD2. The CDR3 extends over 17 amino acids. Unmatched junction bases numbered 5, after V lost 1 base and J lost 2 bases. Per germline, CDR1 SEHNR and CDR2 FQNEAQ (reference sequence). As DNA, the CDR3 is TGTGCCAGCAGCTTAGTCCCCGCGGGGGCTGGGGCCAACGTCCTGACTTTC. This gives the protein CASSLVPAGAGANVLTF.

There are a few counts of this clonotype. The CDR3 here is CASSLVREEREQFF. CDR3 coding DNA: TGCGCCAGCAGCTTGGTACGGGAGGAGCGTGAGCAGTTCTTC. This chain links TRBV5-1 with TRBJ2-1; 7 bases are a match to TRBD2. V lost 0 bases and J lost 9; bases outside the gene matches: 6. The CDR3 runs 14 residues. From germline, CDR1 is SGHRS and CDR2 YFSETQ.

This clonotype was found many times. Sequence at one end of the junction differs from germline and may be a read error. This sequence joins TRBV24-1 and TRBJ2-3, with TRBD2 as a possible D gene (6 bases). CDR3 length: 14 residues. The germline CDR1 and CDR2 sequences are KGHDR and SFDVKD. The CDR3 reads CATSDPGEADAQYF. In DNA, the CDR3 is TGTGCCACCAGTGATCCGGGGGAGGCAGATGCGCAGTATTTT.

The rearrangement uses TRBV9 and TRBJ1-6, with 7 bases aligning to TRBD1. Germline lookup yields CDR1 SGDLS and CDR2 YYNGEE. The CDR3 extends over 14 amino acids. Trimming cost V 5 bases and J 9 bases; bases outside gene matches: 8. CDR3 bases: TGTGCCAGCAGACTTCAGACAGGGAGTTCACCCCTCCACTTT. Residues: CASRLQTGSSPLHF.

In this sample, this clonotype turned up once. The rearrangement joins TRBV29-1 to TRBJ1-1; D might be TRBD1 (6 bases). This CDR3 has 13 amino acids. The V gene's germline CDR1 is SQVTM and CDR2 ANQGSEA. The V end lost 4 bases, the J end lost 2 bases, and 11 bases lay between the germline ends. CDR3 DNA: TGCAGCGTTGGTGGGGGCACCAACACTGAAGCTTTCTTT. Residues: CSVGGGTNTEAFF. The complete variable domain, with remaining parts taken from reference TRBV29-1 and TRBJ1-1, reads SAVISQKPSRDICQRGTSLTIQCQVDSQVTMMFWYRQQPGQSLTLIATANQGSEATYESGFVIDKFPISRPNLTFSTLTVSNMSPEDSSIYLCSVGGGTNTEAFFGQGTRLTVV.

The chain couples TRBV7-6 to TRBJ2-7; D is perhaps TRBD2 (6 bases). V was trimmed by 1 base and J by 6 bases, leaving 19 bases between them. Germline V gene lookup returns CDR1 SGHVS and CDR2 FNYEAQ. This CDR3 contains 16 residues. This chain's CDR3 is CASSLGVAGTQSEQYF. In DNA, the CDR3 is TGTGCCAGCAGCTTAGGAGTTGCGGGAACCCAGAGCGAGCAGTACTTC.